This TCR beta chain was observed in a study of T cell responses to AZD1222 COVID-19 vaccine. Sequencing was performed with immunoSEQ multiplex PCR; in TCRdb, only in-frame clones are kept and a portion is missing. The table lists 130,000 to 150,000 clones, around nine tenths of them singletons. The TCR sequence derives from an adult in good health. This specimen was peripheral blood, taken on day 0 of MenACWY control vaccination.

The CDR3 DNA sequence: TGTGCCAGCAGCCAACCTGGGGCTACCTACGAGCAGTACTTC. As protein: CASSQPGATYEQYF. The chain employs TRBV11-1 and TRBJ2-7; D is perhaps TRBD1 (5 bases). This CDR3 region has 14 residues. V was shortened by 5 bases and J by 2 bases, with 13 bases between the two germline ends. From germline, CDR1 is SGHAT and CDR2 FQDESV (reference sequence).